Listed here are 14 T cell receptor beta chains from one sample, sequenced in a study of blood T cell repertoires in COVID-19. TCRdb's copy holds only in-frame clones and misses some; the assay was immunoSEQ multiplex PCR. Of 150,000 to 200,000 clones listed, around nine tenths are singletons. The material sequenced was PBMCs or T cells enriched from blood (not recorded which). All receptors derive from a woman in her fifties or sixties who had recovered from COVID-19.

CDR3: CASSSPEEGNYGYTF. The CDR3 region has the DNA TGTGCCAGCAGTTCCCCTGAGGAGGGGAACTATGGCTACACCTTC. V and J are TRBV25-1 and TRBJ1-2; a possible D gene is TRBD1 (5 bases). This CDR3 region has 15 residues. V lost 5 bases to trimming and J lost 2 bases, with 15 bases between them. CDR1 is MGHDK and CDR2 is SYGVNS in the germline V gene.

This sequence joins TRBV29-1 and TRBJ1-1; 7 bases are a match to TRBD1. This CDR3 has 10 residues. The V segment lost 7 bases and the J segment 7 bases; nucleotides outside the gene matches: 3. The germline V gene has CDR1 SQVTM and CDR2 ANQGSEA. The CDR3 reads CSAGTVEAFF. CDR3 bases: TGCAGCGCGGGGACAGTTGAAGCTTTCTTT.

The chain uses TRBV7-2 and TRBJ1-1; weak D call: TRBD1 (6 bases). CDR1 and CDR2 (germline): SGHTA, FQGNSA. There are 14 residues in the CDR3. Trimming left V 6 bases short and J 0 bases short, with 11 bases between. CDR3 residues: CASRDRGMNTEAFF. Written as DNA, the CDR3 is TGTGCCAGCAGAGATAGGGGGATGAACACTGAAGCTTTCTTT.

The V gene is TRBV24-1, the J gene TRBJ2-1; 9 bases agree with TRBD1. This CDR3 is 16 amino acids long. In germline, CDR1 is KGHDR, CDR2 SFDVKD. V was pared by 3 bases and J by 8 bases, with 10 bases of the junction left unmatched. CDR3 sequence reads: CATSDPGTGKGDEQFF. CDR3 DNA sequence: TGTGCCACCAGTGATCCCGGGACAGGGAAGGGCGATGAGCAGTTCTTC.

The chain recombines TRBV6-2 or TRBV6-3 with TRBJ1-4; D unresolved. This CDR3 has 14 amino acids. Germline assignment: CDR1 MNHEY and CDR2 SVGEGT. V shed 2 bases and J shed 0 bases, with 4 bases lying between them. The CDR3 DNA follows: TGTGCCAGCAGTTACGGCTCAACTAATGAAAAACTGTTTTTT. It is translated as CASSYGSTNEKLFF.

This clone was counted once. The chain recombines TRBV2 with TRBJ2-4; TRBD2 aligns across 9 bases. Germline CDR1 reads SNHLY; CDR2 reads FYNNEI. The CDR3 sequence is 16 residues long. The V and J ends lost 3 bases and 6 bases, in that order; junction bases with no gene match: 9. The CDR3 nucleotides are TGTGCCAGCAGTGATTATTTCGGACTAGCGAGAAACATTCAGTACTTC. Amino acid sequence: CASSDYFGLARNIQYF. Drawing the rest from reference TRBV2 and TRBJ2-4, the complete variable domain is EPEVTQTPSHQVTQMGQEVILRCVPISNHLYFYWYRQILGQKVEFLVSFYNNEISEKSEIFDDQFSVERPDGSNFTLKIRSTKLEDSAMYFCASSDYFGLARNIQYFGAGTRLSVL.

The rearrangement links TRBV3-1 (or the pseudogene TRBV3-2) to TRBJ2-5; D remains unclear. CDR3 length: 12 amino acids. Germline lookup yields CDR1 LGHDT and CDR2 YNNKEL (reference sequence). Trimming cost V 1 base and J 4 bases, with 4 bases left between them. CDR3 residues: CASSQAGETQYF. In nucleotides, the CDR3 is TGTGCCAGCAGCCAAGCCGGAGAGACCCAGTACTTC.

The chain links TRBV6-5 to TRBJ2-7; possible D gene TRBD2, 5 bases. The CDR3 totals 14 residues. The V and J ends lost 7 bases and 2 bases respectively, with 15 bases between them. Germline V gene data show CDR1 as MNHEY and CDR2 as SVGAGI. The DNA of the CDR3 is TGTGCCAGCACCTTTGAAGAGGGTCCCTACGAGCAGTACTTC. Translated, it gives CASTFEEGPYEQYF.

The V call is TRBV2, the J call TRBJ2-1; a weak D match, TRBD2 (6 bases). This CDR3 has 13 amino acids. Trimming left V 8 bases short and J 5 bases short, with 13 bases between. Germline CDR1 reads SNHLY; CDR2 reads FYNNEI. The CDR3 bases are TGTGCCAGCTCGGGACTTCTTAACAATGAGCAGTTCTTC. Protein sequence: CASSGLLNNEQFF.

The V and J genes are TRBV6-1 and TRBJ2-5, with 7 bases lining up with TRBD1. V was clipped by 6 bases and J by 3 bases; unmatched bases: 7. Germline V CDR1 and CDR2: MNHNS, SASEGT. This CDR3 contains 14 residues. This CDR3 reads CASRDPGTEETQYF. CDR3 nucleotides: TGTGCCAGCAGAGATCCAGGGACAGAAGAGACCCAGTACTTC.

This CDR3 is CASSQDHGEPYEQYF. CDR3 coding DNA: TGTGCCAGCAGCCAAGACCACGGGGAACCCTACGAGCAGTACTTC. The rearrangement links TRBV4-2 to TRBJ2-7; a possible D gene is TRBD2 (5 bases). The CDR3 totals 15 residues. CDR1 LGHNA and CDR2 YNFKEQ come from the germline V gene. V was trimmed by 0 bases and J by 2 bases, leaving 11 bases between them.

The J gene is TRBJ1-6, the V gene TRBV5-4; D possibly corresponds to TRBD1 (6 bases). Per the germline V gene, CDR1 is SGHNT and CDR2 is YYREEE (reference sequence). The germline V and J ends were trimmed by 2 bases and 9 bases, with 12 bases remaining between them. The CDR3 length is 14 residues. CDR3 sequence: CASSLQGAGSPLHF. The DNA of the CDR3 is TGTGCCAGCAGCTTACAGGGCGCGGGTTCACCCCTCCACTTT.

This clone came up a few times. The CDR3 is CASSPVPGQGYGYTF. Written as DNA, the CDR3 is TGTGCCAGCTCGCCGGTCCCGGGACAGGGGTATGGCTACACCTTC. The chain carries TRBV18 and TRBJ1-2; 10 positions agree with TRBD1. With 6 bases clipped from V and 5 bases from J, the junction kept 9 bases outside the gene matches. Germline values: CDR1 KGHSH, CDR2 LQKENI. The CDR3 sequence is 15 residues long.

The chain recombines TRBV7-2 with TRBJ1-2; TRBD1 matches 7 bases. V lost 5 bases, J lost 0 bases, and 3 bases stayed unmatched. CDR1 is SGHTA and CDR2 is FQGNSA in the germline V gene. The CDR3 length is 14 residues. Written as DNA, the CDR3 is TGTGCCAGCAGCCTCGGGACAGCTAACTATGGCTACACCTTC. It codes for CASSLGTANYGYTF.